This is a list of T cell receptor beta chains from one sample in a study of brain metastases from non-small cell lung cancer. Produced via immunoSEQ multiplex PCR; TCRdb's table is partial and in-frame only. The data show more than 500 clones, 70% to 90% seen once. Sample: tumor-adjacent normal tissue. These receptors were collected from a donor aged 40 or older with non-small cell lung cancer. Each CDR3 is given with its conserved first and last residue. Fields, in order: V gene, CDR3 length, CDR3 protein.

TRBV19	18	CASSGDRVTLYSNQPQHF
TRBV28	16	CASSLPLEGGYNEQFF
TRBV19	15	CASSIVDGNQETQYF
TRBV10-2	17	CASREDRTGGGNGELFF
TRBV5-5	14	CASSLRQVSDEQFF
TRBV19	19	CASSIGRFEGGLVKNIQYF
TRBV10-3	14	CAIGADRGSYEQYF
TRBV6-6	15	CASSYKETGRSEQFF
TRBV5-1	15	CASTPVKGSVETQYF
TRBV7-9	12	CASSLELGEQYF
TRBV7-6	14	CASSVGAGSYEQYF
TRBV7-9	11	CASTGSYEQYF
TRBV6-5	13	CASNEQGTDGYTF
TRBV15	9	CATSAPQHF
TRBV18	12	CASSPTNTEAFF
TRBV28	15	CASSPPPAGATEAFF
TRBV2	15	CASSESQGSAGEQFF
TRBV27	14	CASSLRGGTDTQYF
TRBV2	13	CARGLAGSDTQYF
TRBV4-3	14	CASSHGSPVTEAFF
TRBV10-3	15	CAISQGNRMNTEAFF
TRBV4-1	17	CASSQGSRAGGNEKLFF
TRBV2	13	CASRGAYNSPLHF
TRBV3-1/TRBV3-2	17	CASSRSLGRAGTDTQYF
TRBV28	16	CASSLIHRVSNQPQHF
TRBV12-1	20	CASSFGGGSGRPMLYNEQFF
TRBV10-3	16	CAINEDKGQGRDEQFF
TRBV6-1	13	CASNEQGTDGYTF
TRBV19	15	CASSVGLAAVNEQYF
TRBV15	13	CATSRRGVGEQFF
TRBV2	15	CASSAGTASTDTQYF
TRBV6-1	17	CASSEGIAEGSTDTQYF
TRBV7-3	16	CASSSRLVAGTGELFF
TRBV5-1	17	CASSLIRTSGKPYTQYF
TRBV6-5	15	CASRADRTVNQPQHF
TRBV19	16	CASSAKGAAYNSPLHF
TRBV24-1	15	CATSDLGADQETQYF
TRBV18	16	CASSRDEGGLQETQYF
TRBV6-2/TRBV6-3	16	CASSYSSGRAAGELFF
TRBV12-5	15	CASGLGQGGDTEAFF
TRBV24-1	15	CATSDQGHNNQPQHF
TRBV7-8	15	CASSVRQGSAYEQYF
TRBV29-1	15	CSGVTSGTNTGELFF
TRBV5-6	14	CASSLFFSADMQYF
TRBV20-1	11	CSARDFYEHYF
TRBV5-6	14	CASSLTGNGNTIYF
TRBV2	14	CASSESQGRSPLHF
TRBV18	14	CASSGDRTNYGYTF
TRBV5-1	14	CASSIDRGSQPQHF
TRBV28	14	CASILGPGPNEQFF
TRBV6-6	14	CASNGAGPDNEQFF